These 12 T cell receptor beta chains were all obtained from the same sample, sequenced in a study of PD-1 blockade in classical Hodgkin lymphoma. Brentuximab vedotin exposure varied among the patients, all of whom had relapsed after autologous stem cell transplantation. The study purified CD4+ T cells from thawed PBMCs using magnetic negative selection. Clones were sequenced by immunoSEQ multiplex PCR, and TCRdb holds only the in-frame ones, with some missing. The sample shows around 25,000 clones, 84% of them seen only once. Here the sequenced sample was CD4+ T cells from blood, taken at baseline. The receptors come from a human donor with classical Hodgkin lymphoma.

The CDR3 bases are TGTGCCAGTCGGGGGTCTAGCACAGATACGCAGTATTTT. Protein sequence: CASRGSSTDTQYF. The chain uses TRBV7-3 and TRBJ2-3; TRBD2 might be the D (6 bases). Trimming cost V 9 bases and J 0 bases, with 10 bases left between them. Looked up from germline, CDR1 is SGHTA and CDR2 is FQGTGA. The CDR3 runs 13 residues.

V usage is TRBV7-2 and J usage is TRBJ1-1, with D perhaps TRBD1 (6 bases). This CDR3 has 15 residues. V shed 5 bases and J shed 0 bases, with 13 bases lying between them. Per germline, CDR1 SGHTA and CDR2 FQGNSA. CDR3 protein: CASSLQGDMNTEAFF. CDR3 sequence (DNA): TGTGCCAGCAGCCTACAGGGTGACATGAACACTGAAGCTTTCTTT.

The rearrangement joins TRBV6-1 to TRBJ1-2, with D unclear. The CDR3 has 15 residues. CDR1 and CDR2 from the germline V gene are MNHNS and SASEGT. Trimming stripped 6 bases from V and 4 bases from J, with 18 bases between. CDR3 region: CASRRDVGFGYGYTF. CDR3 in DNA: TGTGCCAGCAGGCGGGATGTTGGGTTCGGCTATGGCTACACCTTC.

The chain's CDR3 is CASSLGTSGGRETQYF. As DNA, the CDR3 is TGTGCCAGCAGCTTAGGGACTAGCGGGGGGAGGGAGACCCAGTACTTC. The rearrangement joins TRBV7-8 to TRBJ2-5, with TRBD2 matching over 14 bases. CDR1 and CDR2 (germline): SGHVS, FQNEAQ. The junction had 3 bases not matched to a gene; V was cut back by 1 base and J by 5 bases. The CDR3 covers 16 residues.

The V and J genes are TRBV6-5 and TRBJ2-3, with 9 nucleotides matching TRBD1. The CDR3 totals 14 residues. Per germline, CDR1 MNHEY and CDR2 SVGAGI. Unmatched junction bases numbered 3, after V lost 5 bases and J lost 3 bases. CDR3 sequence reads: CASSRDRETDTQYF. CDR3 coding DNA: TGTGCCAGCAGTCGGGACAGGGAGACAGATACGCAGTATTTT.

The chain employs TRBV19 and TRBJ1-5; TRBD1 matches 7 bases. Unmatched junction bases numbered 9, after V lost 7 bases and J lost 3 bases. Germline CDR1 and CDR2: LNHDA and SQIVND (reference sequence). This CDR3 has 15 amino acids. This chain's CDR3 is CASNSGTATNQPQHF. The DNA for the CDR3 is TGTGCCAGTAATTCCGGGACAGCAACCAATCAGCCCCAGCATTTT.

The chain recombines TRBV7-3 with TRBJ1-2, with D unclear. Germline V gene lookup returns CDR1 SGHTA and CDR2 FQGTGA. Trimming pared 4 bases from V and 8 bases from J, leaving 23 bases between. The CDR3 extends over 16 amino acids. The CDR3 DNA is TGTGCCAGCAGCTCCGAACAACCCACTACGGCCAGGGGCTACACCTTC. Translation: CASSSEQPTTARGYTF.

This chain connects TRBV2 to TRBJ2-5, with D tentatively TRBD1 (5 bases). CDR3 length: 12 amino acids. The germline gives CDR1 SNHLY, CDR2 FYNNEI. V gave up 8 bases and J gave up 5 bases, with 12 bases separating them. CDR3 coding DNA: TGTGCCAGCCAGGGTACCGGTGAGACCCAGTACTTC. Its translation: CASQGTGETQYF.

The table lists this clone with a few counts. The chain joins TRBV6-6 to TRBJ1-2; D remains unclear. The length of the CDR3 is 11 residues. Trimming took 2 bases from V and 8 from J, leaving 6 bases between them. Per germline, CDR1 MNHNY and CDR2 SVGAGI (reference sequence). CDR3 bases: TGTGCCAGCAGTTACCAGGCCGGCTACACCTTC. Translating gives CASSYQAGYTF.

The chain links TRBV29-1 to TRBJ2-1; TRBD1 matches at 8 bases. In germline, CDR1 is SQVTM, CDR2 ANQGSEA. With V trimmed by 5 bases and J by 2 bases, 11 bases remained unmatched. This CDR3 spans 16 amino acids. CDR3 bases: TGCAGCGTTATACCTCGGGACAGGTTAGCCTACAATGAGCAGTTCTTC. This gives the protein CSVIPRDRLAYNEQFF.

V usage is TRBV5-1 and J usage is TRBJ2-5, with 7 bases matching TRBD1. J gave up 0 bases and V 0 bases, and 2 bases lay outside the gene matches. Germline V gene data show CDR1 as SGHRS and CDR2 as YFSETQ. The CDR3 is 15 residues long. The CDR3 here is CASSLVTGNQETQYF. CDR3 sequence (DNA): TGCGCCAGCAGCTTGGTGACAGGGAACCAAGAGACCCAGTACTTC.

In this sample, this clone turned up a few times. The chain carries TRBV7-3 and TRBJ2-3, with TRBD2 matching 14 bases. Germline assignment: CDR1 SGHTA and CDR2 FQGTGA. The CDR3 runs 13 residues. V trimming: 5 bases; J trimming: 14 bases; junction bases outside the gene matches: 6. The CDR3 region has the DNA TGTGCCAGCAGCCCGGGGACTAGCGGGGGCACGTATTTT. This encodes CASSPGTSGGTYF.